This is a list of T cell receptor beta chains from one sample in a study of early T cells in non-severe SARS-CoV-2 infection. TCRdb reprocessed the 5' RACE reads via MiXCR and lists one record per CDR3 protein. The sample shows 65,000 to 80,000 distinct CDR3 sequences, around 13% of them seen only once. Material: whole blood. These receptors all come from an adult who was a healthcare worker with PCR-confirmed SARS-CoV-2 infection or an uninfected control (not recorded which). Each CDR3 is given with its conserved first and last residue. The order of the fields is V gene, clone size, D gene, J gene, CDR3 DNA, CDR3 protein. D genes are given only for firm matches. Clone size, where shown, is once, few, many, or a class for clones that have expanded.

TRBV10-3	many	TRBD1	TRBJ1-6	TGTGCCATCAGTGACTCGAACAGGGGGCGGAAACCCCTCCACTTT	CAISDSNRGRKPLHF
TRBV29-1	many	NA	TRBJ1-1	TGCAGCGTTCTTCCCGCGGAAAGGGTGAACACTGAAGCTTTCTTT	CSVLPAERVNTEAFF
TRBV7-9	NA	NA	TRBJ1-2	TGTGCCAGCAGCTCGACACAGGGAGCTAACTATGGCTACACCTTC	CASSSTQGANYGYTF
TRBV20-1	NA	NA	TRBJ2-1	TGCAGTGCCCGAAACATCGGGACCTCCTACAATGAGCAGTTCTTC	CSARNIGTSYNEQFF
TRBV28	NA	TRBD1	TRBJ2-4	TGTGCCAGCAGTTTTTCGTTTGGGCAGGGGGTTAACATTCAGTACTTT	CASSFSFGQGVNIQYF
TRBV20-1	many	NA	TRBJ2-1	TGCAGTGCTAATGGGGGTAGCTCCTACAATGAGCAGTTCTTC	CSANGGSSYNEQFF
TRBV11-2	NA	NA	TRBJ2-7	TGTGCCAGCAGCTTCCGTGGCTACGAGAAGTACTTC	CASSFRGYEKYF
TRBV7-9	many	TRBD1	TRBJ1-1	TGTGCCAGCAGCTCAAACGCAGGGGGTGAAGCTTTCTTT	CASSSNAGGEAFF
TRBV7-6	NA	TRBD1	TRBJ1-1	TGTGCCAGCAGCCGACTACAGGGGGCGGGCACTGAAGCTTTCTTT	CASSRLQGAGTEAFF
TRBV20-1	few	TRBD2	TRBJ2-1	TGCAGTGCTAGAGGATCCCCCCGCGGGGGTTCCTACAATGAGCAGTTCTTC	CSARGSPRGGSYNEQFF
TRBV28	few	NA	TRBJ2-7	TGTGCCAGCAGCGTTATATCGAAAGTCGTGCAGTACTTC	CASSVISKVVQYF
TRBV11-2	NA	NA	TRBJ2-7	TGTGCCAGCAGCTCCCGGCAGGCCTACGAGCAGTACTTC	CASSSRQAYEQYF
TRBV7-6	many	NA	TRBJ1-4	TGTGCCAGCAGCTTAGAAGTATCCCCAACTAATGAAAAACTGTTTTTT	CASSLEVSPTNEKLFF
TRBV21-1	NA	NA	TRBJ2-1	TGTGCCAGCAGCAATCTGCGGACTAGCGGGAATTACAATGAGCAGTTCTTC	CASSNLRTSGNYNEQFF
TRBV7-2	few	NA	TRBJ2-4	TGTGCCAGCAGCTTAGGACGGGATAACATTCAGTACTTC	CASSLGRDNIQYF
TRBV5-6	few	NA	TRBJ1-1	TGTGCCAGCACCAACGGAAAACTTGGAGGAGGTAACACTGAAGCTTTCTTT	CASTNGKLGGGNTEAFF
TRBV28	few	TRBD1	TRBJ1-4	TGTGCCAGCTGGGACAGAACTAATGAAAAACTGTTTTTT	CASWDRTNEKLFF
TRBV7-9	NA	NA	TRBJ1-1	TGTGCCAGCACCCTCAGGGCCCCTGAAGCTTTCTTT	CASTLRAPEAFF
TRBV9	many	NA	TRBJ2-2	TGTGCCAGCAGCGTCACGGGAGTAGGTACCGGGGAGCTGTTTTTT	CASSVTGVGTGELFF
TRBV18	NA	NA	TRBJ1-1	TGTGCCAGCTCACCAGTTACAGGATCAGTAGCTTTCTTT	CASSPVTGSVAFF